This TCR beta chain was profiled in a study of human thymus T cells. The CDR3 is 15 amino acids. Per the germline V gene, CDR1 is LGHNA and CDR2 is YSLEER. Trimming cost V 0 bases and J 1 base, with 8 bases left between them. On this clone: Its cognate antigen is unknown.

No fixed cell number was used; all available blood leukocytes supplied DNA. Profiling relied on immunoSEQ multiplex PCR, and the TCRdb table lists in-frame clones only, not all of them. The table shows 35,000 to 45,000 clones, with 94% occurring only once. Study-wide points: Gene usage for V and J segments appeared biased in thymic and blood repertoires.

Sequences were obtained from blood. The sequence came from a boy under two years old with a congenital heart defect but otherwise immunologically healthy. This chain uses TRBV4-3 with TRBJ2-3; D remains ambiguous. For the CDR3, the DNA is TGCGCCAGCAGCCAAGAGGGTTCTGGCACAGATACGCAGTATTTT. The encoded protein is CASSQEGSGTDTQYF.